This is a list of T cell receptor beta chains from one sample in a study of blood T cell repertoires in COVID-19. Repertoires were generated with immunoSEQ multiplex PCR, while TCRdb's copy carries only in-frame clones and drops some. The table includes about 320,000 clones, over 80% detected once. The sequencing input was PBMCs or T cells enriched from blood (not recorded which). The origin of the receptors is a young woman who had recovered from COVID-19. Each CDR3 is given with its conserved first and last residue. D genes are given only for firm matches. Some rows have no size entry. The others give once, few or many, or a class for an expanded clone.

J	size	V	D	CDR3	DNA
TRBJ2-7	NA	TRBV6-1	NA	CASSEFAASSYEQYF	TGTGCCAGCAGTGAATTTGCCGCGAGCTCCTACGAGCAGTACTTC
TRBJ1-1	NA	TRBV19	NA	CASKGEPGRTEAFF	TGTGCCAGTAAGGGAGAACCAGGTCGGACTGAAGCTTTCTTT
TRBJ1-2	NA	TRBV13	TRBD1	CASSFSLGGWYGYTF	TGTGCCAGCAGCTTTTCATTAGGGGGCTGGTATGGCTACACCTTC
TRBJ2-3	NA	TRBV4-2	NA	CASSQEYRGEVIRTDTQYF	TGTGCCAGCAGCCAAGAGTACAGAGGGGAGGTAATACGCACAGATACGCAGTATTTT
TRBJ1-5	NA	TRBV9	TRBD1	CASSAGQHSNQPQHF	TGTGCCAGCAGCGCGGGACAGCATAGCAATCAGCCCCAGCATTTT
TRBJ2-7	NA	TRBV7-8	TRBD2	CASSSASASGVDEQYF	TGTGCCAGCAGCTCCGCGAGCGCTAGCGGGGTTGACGAGCAGTACTTC
TRBJ1-5	NA	TRBV5-1	NA	CASSVGGSPGDQPQHF	TGCGCCAGCAGCGTTGGGGGGAGCCCGGGGGATCAGCCCCAGCATTTT
TRBJ1-1	NA	TRBV7-2	NA	CASSQDRNHGAF	TGTGCCAGCAGCCAAGACAGGAACCACGGAGCGTTT
TRBJ1-2	NA	TRBV7-5	NA	CVRSLGQANYGYTF	TGTGTCAGAAGCCTGGGACAGGCGAACTATGGCTACACCTTC
TRBJ2-1	NA	TRBV12-3/TRBV12-4	NA	CASSIAISAQFF	TGTGCCAGCAGTATAGCAATAAGCGCGCAGTTCTTC
TRBJ2-7	NA	TRBV7-9	NA	CASSPKAGRSHEQYF	TGTGCCAGCAGCCCCAAGGCAGGGAGGTCCCACGAGCAGTACTTC
TRBJ2-3	NA	TRBV25-1	TRBD1	CASTRTGSTDTQYF	TGTGCCAGCACCAGGACAGGCTCCACAGATACGCAGTATTTT
TRBJ2-3	NA	TRBV4-3	TRBD2	CASSQDRRGGDLSGTQYF	TGCGCCAGCAGCCAAGATCGACGGGGGGGCGATCTGAGCGGTACGCAGTATTTT
TRBJ2-7	few	TRBV6-5	NA	CASSKGAYEQYF	TGTGCCAGCAGTAAGGGGGCCTACGAGCAGTACTTC
TRBJ1-1	once	TRBV7-8	NA	CASSRNTGKNTEAFF	TGTGCCAGCAGCCGTAATACAGGGAAGAACACTGAAGCTTTCTTT
TRBJ1-4	NA	TRBV19	NA	CAYPAGAPDEKLFF	TGTGCCTACCCGGCGGGGGCGCCTGATGAAAAACTGTTTTTT
TRBJ2-4	NA	TRBV6-4	TRBD2	CASILFSGGADKNIQYF	TGTGCCAGCATCCTATTTAGCGGGGGGGCCGACAAAAACATTCAGTACTTC
TRBJ2-7	NA	TRBV7-2	TRBD1	CASSSRTGREQYF	TGTGCCAGCAGCTCCCGGACAGGCCGCGAGCAGTACTTC
TRBJ2-1	once	TRBV5-1	NA	CASSLGGDNEQFF	TGCGCCAGCAGCTTGGGCGGTGACAATGAGCAGTTCTTC
TRBJ1-2	NA	TRBV9	NA	CASSRVGQGTNYGYTF	TGTGCCAGCAGCCGCGTAGGTCAGGGCACTAACTATGGCTACACCTTC
TRBJ1-1	NA	TRBV30	TRBD1	CAWSVLDRRNTEAFF	TGTGCCTGGAGTGTACTGGACAGGAGGAACACTGAAGCTTTCTTT
TRBJ1-1	NA	TRBV6-5	TRBD1	CASSYNRGTEAFF	TGTGCCAGCAGTTACAACAGGGGAACTGAAGCTTTCTTT
TRBJ1-4	NA	TRBV9	NA	CASSGLGGSNEKLFF	TGTGCCAGCAGCGGACTCGGGGGAAGTAATGAAAAACTGTTTTTT
TRBJ1-2	NA	TRBV3-1/TRBV3-2	TRBD1	CASSPLGDSNGYTF	TGTGCCAGCAGCCCCTTAGGGGACAGTAACGGCTACACCTTC
TRBJ1-3	NA	TRBV6-5	NA	CASSSDRYGNTIYF	TGTGCCAGCAGCTCAGACAGATATGGAAACACCATATATTTT
TRBJ1-2	NA	TRBV20-1	NA	CSAAPSYGYTF	TGCAGTGCTGCCCCCAGCTATGGCTACACCTTC
TRBJ2-5	NA	TRBV25-1	NA	CASSELRPGQETQYF	TGTGCCAGCAGTGAACTTAGGCCGGGGCAAGAGACCCAGTACTTC
TRBJ2-7	once	TRBV5-1	TRBD2	CASSSASGASYEQYF	TGCGCCAGCAGCTCTGCTAGCGGGGCCTCCTACGAGCAGTACTTC
TRBJ2-5	NA	TRBV7-8	TRBD2	CASSFSGTQETQYF	TGTGCCAGCAGCTTTAGCGGGACCCAAGAGACCCAGTACTTC
TRBJ2-6	NA	TRBV18	TRBD1	CASSPRGQGSGANVLTF	TGTGCCAGCTCACCACGGGGACAGGGGTCTGGGGCCAACGTCCTGACTTTC
TRBJ1-5	NA	TRBV11-2	NA	CASSLGSGPNQPQHF	TGTGCCAGCAGCTTAGGCTCAGGCCCCAATCAGCCCCAGCATTTT
TRBJ1-2	NA	TRBV9	NA	CASSVGEGYGYTF	TGTGCCAGCAGCGTAGGAGAGGGCTATGGCTACACCTTC
TRBJ1-1	once	TRBV29-1	TRBD1	CSALRDRDTEAFF	TGCAGCGCGCTCCGGGACAGGGATACTGAAGCTTTCTTT
TRBJ1-1	NA	TRBV7-2	NA	CASSLGQMNTEAFF	TGTGCCAGCAGCTTAGGACAGATGAACACTGAAGCTTTCTTT
TRBJ1-1	NA	TRBV24-1	NA	CATSDNSQGNTEAFF	TGTGCCACCAGTGATAATAGCCAGGGTAACACTGAAGCTTTCTTT
TRBJ1-2	NA	TRBV27	NA	CASSVRGSNYGYTF	TGTGCCAGCAGTGTGAGGGGGTCTAACTATGGCTACACCTTC
TRBJ2-7	NA	TRBV5-1	NA	CASSYQQGNEQYF	TGCGCCAGCAGCTATCAACAGGGAAACGAGCAGTACTTC